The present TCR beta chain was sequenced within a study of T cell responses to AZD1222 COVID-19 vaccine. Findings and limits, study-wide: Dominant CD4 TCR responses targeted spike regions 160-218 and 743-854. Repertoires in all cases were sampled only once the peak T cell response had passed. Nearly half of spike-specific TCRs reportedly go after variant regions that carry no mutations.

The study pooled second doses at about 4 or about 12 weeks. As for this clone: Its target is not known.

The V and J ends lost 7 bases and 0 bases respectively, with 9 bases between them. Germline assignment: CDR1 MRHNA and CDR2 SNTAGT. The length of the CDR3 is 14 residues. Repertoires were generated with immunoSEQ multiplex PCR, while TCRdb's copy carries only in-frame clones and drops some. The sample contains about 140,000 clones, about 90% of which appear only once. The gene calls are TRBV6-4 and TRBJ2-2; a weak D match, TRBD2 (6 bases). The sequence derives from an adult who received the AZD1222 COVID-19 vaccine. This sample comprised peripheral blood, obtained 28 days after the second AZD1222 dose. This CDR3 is CASKPSANTGELFF. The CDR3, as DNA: TGTGCCAGCAAGCCTAGCGCGAACACCGGGGAGCTGTTTTTT.